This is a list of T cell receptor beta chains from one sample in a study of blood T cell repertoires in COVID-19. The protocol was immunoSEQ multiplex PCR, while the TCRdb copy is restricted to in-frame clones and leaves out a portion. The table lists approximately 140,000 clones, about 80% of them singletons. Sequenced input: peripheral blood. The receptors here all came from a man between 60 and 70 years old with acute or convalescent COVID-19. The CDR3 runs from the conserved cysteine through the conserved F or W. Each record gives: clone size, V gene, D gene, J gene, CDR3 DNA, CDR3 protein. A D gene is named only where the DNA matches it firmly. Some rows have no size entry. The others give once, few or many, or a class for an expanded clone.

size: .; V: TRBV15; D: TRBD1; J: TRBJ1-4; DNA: TGTGCCTCTTCACAGGGGGCCTTAATAGCTAATGAAAAACTGTTTTTT; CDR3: CASSQGALIANEKLFF
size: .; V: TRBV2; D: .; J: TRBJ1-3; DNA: TGTGCCAGCACGGAGGGGAGTGGAAACACCATATATTTT; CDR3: CASTEGSGNTIYF
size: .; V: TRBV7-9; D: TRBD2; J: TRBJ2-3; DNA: TGTGCCAGCAGCTTAATGGGACTCCTCAGCGGGACTGGAGATACGCAGTATTTT; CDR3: CASSLMGLLSGTGDTQYF
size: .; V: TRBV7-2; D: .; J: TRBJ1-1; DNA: TGTGCCAGCAGGGTCAACGCTGGGCACAACACTGAAGCTTTCTTT; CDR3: CASRVNAGHNTEAFF
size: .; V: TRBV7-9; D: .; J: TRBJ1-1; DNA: TGTGCCAGCAGCTCGGACAGGAACACTGAAGCTTTCTTT; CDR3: CASSSDRNTEAFF
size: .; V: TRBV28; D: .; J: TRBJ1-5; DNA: TGTGCCAGCACTTCCTTGAATCAGCCCCAGCATTTT; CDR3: CASTSLNQPQHF
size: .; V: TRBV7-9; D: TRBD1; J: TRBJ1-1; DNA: TGTGCCAGCAGCTTCGGACAGGGGAGGAACACTGAAGCTTTCTTT; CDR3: CASSFGQGRNTEAFF
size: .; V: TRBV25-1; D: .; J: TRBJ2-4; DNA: TGTGCCATTAGGCCACAGGGTCCTTGGGAAAACATTCAGTACTTC; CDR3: CAIRPQGPWENIQYF
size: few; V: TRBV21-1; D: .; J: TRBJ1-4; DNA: TGTGCCAGCAGCAGCGCTGGGGGACAGGGGAATGAAAAACTGTTTTTT; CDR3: CASSSAGGQGNEKLFF
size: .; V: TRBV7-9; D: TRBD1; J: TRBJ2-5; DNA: TGTGCCAGCAGCTTAGCAGGGACAGGGATAGAGACCCAGTACTTC; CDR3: CASSLAGTGIETQYF
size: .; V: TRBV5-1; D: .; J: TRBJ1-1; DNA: TGCGCCAGCAGCTTGACAGACATGAACACTGAAGCTTTCTTT; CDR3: CASSLTDMNTEAFF
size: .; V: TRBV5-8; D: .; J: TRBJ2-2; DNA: TGTGCCAGCAGCTCCTTATATACCGGGGAGCTGTTTTTT; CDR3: CASSSLYTGELFF
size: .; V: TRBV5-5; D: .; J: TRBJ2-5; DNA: TGTGCCAGCAGCTTACGGGATGGTTTCGAAGAGACCCAGTACTTC; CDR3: CASSLRDGFEETQYF
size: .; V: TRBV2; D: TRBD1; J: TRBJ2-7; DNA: TGTGCCAGCCGCTACCTGGGGGGGACAGGGGGCACATACTACGAGCAGTACTTC; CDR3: CASRYLGGTGGTYYEQYF